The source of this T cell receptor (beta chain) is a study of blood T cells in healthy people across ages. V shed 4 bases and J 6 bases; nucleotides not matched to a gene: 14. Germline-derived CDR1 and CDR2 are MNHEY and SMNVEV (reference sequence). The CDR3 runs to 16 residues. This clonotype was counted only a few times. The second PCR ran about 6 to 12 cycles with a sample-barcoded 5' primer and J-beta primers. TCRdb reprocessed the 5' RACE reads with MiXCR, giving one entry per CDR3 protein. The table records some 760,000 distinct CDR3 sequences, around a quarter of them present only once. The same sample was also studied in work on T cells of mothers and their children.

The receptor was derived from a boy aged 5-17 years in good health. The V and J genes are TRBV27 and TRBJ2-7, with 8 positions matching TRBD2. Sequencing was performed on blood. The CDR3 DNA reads TGTGCCAGCAGTTCCTTAGCGGGATTTTTGCCGGGCGAGCAGTACTTC. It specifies CASSSLAGFLPGEQYF.